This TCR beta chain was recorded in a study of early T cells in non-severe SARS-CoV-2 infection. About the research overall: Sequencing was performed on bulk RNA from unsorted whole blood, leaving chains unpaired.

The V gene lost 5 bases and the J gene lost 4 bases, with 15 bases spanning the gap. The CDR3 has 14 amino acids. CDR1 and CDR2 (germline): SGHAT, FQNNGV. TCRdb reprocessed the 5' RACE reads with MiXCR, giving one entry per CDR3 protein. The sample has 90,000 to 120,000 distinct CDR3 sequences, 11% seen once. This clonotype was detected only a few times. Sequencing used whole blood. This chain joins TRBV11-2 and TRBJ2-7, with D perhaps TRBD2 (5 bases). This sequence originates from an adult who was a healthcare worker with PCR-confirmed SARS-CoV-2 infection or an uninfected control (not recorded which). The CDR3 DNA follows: TGTGCCAGCAGCATTAGGCCGGGGTCGTACGAGCAGTACTTC. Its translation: CASSIRPGSYEQYF.